The 22 T cell receptor beta chains given below trace back to one sample, sequenced in a study of blood T cells in healthy people across ages. A second PCR of roughly 7 to 11 cycles used a sample-barcoded 5' primer and a J-beta primer mix. TCRdb re-derived calls from the 5' RACE reads in MiXCR, one entry per CDR3 protein. This table holds around 800,000 distinct CDR3 sequences, 35% to 60% found once. Material for sequencing was blood. The receptors here all came from an elderly man in good health.

V gene TRBV2 combines with J gene TRBJ1-5; 8 bases map to TRBD1. V dropped 4 bases and J dropped 7; count of bases not matched to a gene: 9. Germline V gene data show CDR1 as SNHLY and CDR2 as FYNNEI. This CDR3 has 15 amino acids. As DNA, the CDR3 is TGTGCCAGCAGTGCTGGACAGGGCGTAAAACAGCCCCAGCATTTT. It translates to CASSAGQGVKQPQHF.

This chain uses TRBV9 with TRBJ2-1, with a tentative D call TRBD1 (5 bases). Gene TRBJ2-7 matches the end of the DNA better, so the J call may be wrong. Germline lookup yields CDR1 SGDLS and CDR2 YYNGEE. This CDR3 is 16 amino acids long. The CDR3, as DNA: TGTGCCAGCAGCGTAGGCCAGGGCGTACCCTACAATGAGCAGTACTTC. Amino acid sequence: CASSVGQGVPYNEQYF.

This chain links TRBV2 with TRBJ2-5, with TRBD2 matching 14 bases. The V and J ends lost 1 base and 5 bases, in that order; junction bases with no gene match: 3. The CDR3 totals 16 residues. Germline values: CDR1 SNHLY, CDR2 FYNNEI. The CDR3 loop is CASSEGGLAGVETQYF. The CDR3 nucleotides are TGTGCCAGCAGTGAAGGGGGACTAGCGGGAGTTGAGACCCAGTACTTC.

V and J are TRBV9 and TRBJ2-7; perhaps TRBD2 as D (6 bases). Germline V gene lookup returns CDR1 SGDLS and CDR2 YYNGEE. Trimming removed 4 bases from V and 1 base from J, with 15 bases in between. The length of the CDR3 is 15 residues. CDR3 bases: TGTGCCAGCAGCCCGGAGGGGCAGACTTCCTACGAGCAGTACTTC. It is translated as CASSPEGQTSYEQYF.

The chain is built from TRBV5-8 and TRBJ2-1, with a tentative D call TRBD1 (5 bases). In germline, CDR1 is SGHTS, CDR2 YDEGEE. Trimming removed 3 bases from V and 4 bases from J, with 17 bases in between. This CDR3 spans 16 amino acids. CDR3: CASSSSLGVGYNEQFF. In DNA form, the CDR3 reads TGTGCCAGCAGCTCTTCCTTAGGGGTAGGGTACAATGAGCAGTTCTTC. Using reference TRBV5-8 and TRBJ2-1 for the parts outside the CDR3, the full variable domain is EAGVTQSPTHLIKTRGQQATLRCSPISGHTSVYWYQQALGLGLQFLLWYDEGEERNRGNFPPRFSGRQFPNYSSELNVNALELEDSALYLCASSSSLGVGYNEQFFGPGTRLTVL.

The CDR3 nucleotides are TGTGCCAGCAGTTCCCGGAAATCCACCGCAACTAATGAAAAACTGTTTTTT. Translating it yields CASSSRKSTATNEKLFF. The V call is TRBV12-3 or TRBV12-4, the J call TRBJ1-4; D gene ambiguous. V was cut by 4 bases and J by 0 bases, with 15 bases left in between. The CDR3 is 17 residues long.

The chain is built from TRBV20-1 and TRBJ2-7; TRBD2 aligns across 7 bases. The DNA end lines up better with TRBJ2-5; the J call may be wrong. The CDR3 is 15 residues long. From germline, CDR1 is DFQATT and CDR2 SNEGSKA (reference sequence). CDR3 region: CSAPVGGVSQETQYF. CDR3 bases: TGCAGCGCTCCAGTGGGAGGGGTCAGCCAAGAGACCCAGTACTTC.

This clonotype came up a few times. The chain joins TRBV20-1 to TRBJ2-7, with TRBD2 matching 7 bases. The ends lost 2 bases at V and 7 bases at J; junction bases unmatched: 8. Germline CDR1 and CDR2: DFQATT and SNEGSKA (reference sequence). The CDR3 contains 13 residues. The CDR3 DNA reads as TGCAGTGCTAGAAGCAGCGGGACGAGGGAGCAGTACTTC. It specifies CSARSSGTREQYF.

Worth noting for this clonotype: The germline gene is not matched at one end of the junction; a read error may be the cause. The chain links TRBV7-2 to TRBJ2-3, with 7 bases fitting TRBD2. The germline V gene has CDR1 SGHTA and CDR2 FQGNSA. The CDR3 has 17 residues. The CDR3 coding sequence is TGTGCCTGCAGCTTAAAGGTTTTGCAGCGGGACTCAGATACGCGGTATTTT. Translated: CACSLKVLQRDSDTRYF.

Notes on this clonotype: Relative to the germline gene, one junction end is altered; a read error may explain this. The V and J genes are TRBV5-6 and TRBJ2-3; the match to TRBD2 covers 9 bases. The CDR3 spans 16 residues. Germline assignment: CDR1 SGHDT and CDR2 YYEEEE. The DNA for the CDR3 is TGTGCCAGCAGCTTGGCAGCGGGAGGCGGCACAGAGACGCAGTATTTT. This codes for CASSLAAGGGTETQYF.

This clonotype occurred once. The gene calls are TRBV10-3 and TRBJ2-2, with a possible D match to TRBD1 (6 bases). The V gene lost 7 bases and the J gene lost 0 bases, with 9 bases spanning the gap. This CDR3 is 14 amino acids long. CDR1 is ENHRY, CDR2 SYGVKD, per germline. CDR3 loop: CAITGQSNTGELFF. The CDR3 DNA is TGTGCCATCACTGGACAGTCGAACACCGGGGAGCTGTTTTTT.

The table lists this clonotype with a few counts. The V call is TRBV20-1, the J call TRBJ2-3; D gene unclear. The length of the CDR3 is 14 residues. CDR1 and CDR2 from the germline V gene are DFQATT and SNEGSKA (reference sequence). V dropped 1 base and J dropped 1 base, with 9 bases sitting between them. This chain's CDR3 is CSARVRLGTDTQYF. The CDR3 DNA sequence: TGCAGTGCTAGAGTACGGCTTGGCACAGATACGCAGTATTTT.

The chain has TRBV10-3 and TRBJ2-3; 8 bases line up with TRBD2. Germline V lookup: CDR1 ENHRY, CDR2 SYGVKD. The CDR3 covers 15 residues. With 3 bases clipped from V and 0 bases from J, the junction kept 2 bases outside the gene matches. CDR3 in amino acids: CAISDQRESTDTQYF. The CDR3 DNA reads TGTGCCATCAGTGACCAGCGGGAGAGCACAGATACGCAGTATTTT.

This clonotype was counted ten times or more. The J gene is TRBJ2-7, the V gene TRBV29-1; the D gene could be TRBD1 or TRBD2 (5 bases each). Trimming removed 4 bases from V and 3 bases from J, with 13 bases in between. The germline gives CDR1 SQVTM, CDR2 ANQGSEA. This CDR3 spans 13 amino acids. This chain's CDR3 is CSVGGIGDYEQYF. The CDR3 nucleotides are TGCAGCGTTGGGGGGATAGGGGACTACGAGCAGTACTTC.

V is TRBV28 and J is TRBJ2-1; D is undetermined. The CDR3 consists of 13 residues. Germline V lookup: CDR1 MDHEN, CDR2 SYDVKM. V was shortened by 2 bases and J by 10 bases, with 12 bases between the two germline ends. The CDR3 sequence is CASSLRPVKEQFF. CDR3 nucleotides: TGTGCCAGCAGTTTACGGCCGGTCAAAGAGCAGTTCTTC.

As concerns this clonotype: A much bigger clone sits one base away, suggesting this may be a read error. This rearrangement joins TRBV11-3 to TRBJ2-5; D possibly corresponds to TRBD2 (6 bases). This CDR3 has 14 amino acids. The V end lost 2 bases, the J end lost 11 bases, and 18 bases lay between the germline ends. CDR1 and CDR2 (germline): SGHNT, YENEEA. CDR3 protein: CASSLFISGNEQYF. CDR3 coding DNA: TGTGCCAGCAGCTTATTCATTAGCGGCAATGAGCAGTACTTC.

This rearrangement joins TRBV18 to TRBJ2-3, with D possibly being TRBD2 (5 bases). The CDR3 extends over 16 amino acids. Germline assignment: CDR1 KGHSH and CDR2 LQKENI. V gave up 3 bases and J gave up 1 base, with 14 bases separating them. The DNA of the CDR3 is TGTGCCAGCTCACCGTTATTGAGGGCCGGCACAGATACGCAGTATTTT. Amino acid sequence: CASSPLLRAGTDTQYF.

The genes are TRBV6-2 or TRBV6-3 and TRBJ2-1; D may be TRBD2 (6 bases). This CDR3 contains 17 residues. Germline assignment: CDR1 MNHEY and CDR2 SVGEGT. Between the trimmed V and J ends, which lost 2 bases and 4 bases, there was a span of 18 bases. Here the CDR3 reads CASSYPRGGGNYNEQFF. In DNA, the CDR3 is TGTGCCAGCAGTTACCCCCGGGGAGGAGGGAATTACAATGAGCAGTTCTTC.

Concerning this clonotype itself: In this CDR3 the conserved last residue, phenylalanine or tryptophan, is missing, so a read error is likely. The rearrangement uses TRBV12-3 or TRBV12-4 and TRBJ2-3, with TRBD1 as a possible D gene (6 bases). V lost 6 bases, J lost 4 bases, and 8 bases lay in between. CDR3 size: 12 residues. CDR3 protein: CASRGGADTQYS. For the CDR3, the DNA is TGTGCCAGCAGAGGGGGAGCAGATACGCAGTATTCC.

The count of this clonotype is one. A read error may produce the germline difference seen at one junction end. The J gene is TRBJ1-2, the V gene TRBV7-2; no firm D call. Germline CDR1 reads SGHTA; CDR2 reads FQGNSA. The length of the CDR3 is 14 residues. The CDR3 loop reads CASSVADGLDGYTF. The CDR3 nucleotides read TGTGCCAGCAGCGTAGCGGACGGTTTGGATGGCTACACCTTC.

This clonotype was found many times. V gene TRBV20-1 combines with J gene TRBJ1-1; TRBD1 matches at 8 bases. Per germline, CDR1 DFQATT and CDR2 SNEGSKA (reference sequence). The CDR3 length is 16 residues. The V segment lost 6 bases and the J segment 5 bases; nucleotides outside the gene matches: 17. The CDR3 DNA is TGCAGTGCCCCTCGTCCCGGGACAGGAATGGAGACTGAAGCTTTCTTT. This gives the protein CSAPRPGTGMETEAFF.

Comments on this clonotype: Just one base apart from a much larger clone, this may be a read error. The chain's CDR3 is CASSLRQGNYNAQFF. CDR3 DNA: TGTGCCAGCAGCTTGAGACAGGGGAACTACAATGCGCAGTTCTTC. The V call is TRBV7-3, the J call TRBJ2-1; TRBD1 matches at 8 bases. Germline V CDR1 and CDR2: SGHTA, FQGTGA. This CDR3 is 15 amino acids long.